The 21 T cell receptor beta chains below come from one sample, sequenced in a study of blood T cell repertoires in COVID-19. Data came from immunoSEQ multiplex PCR; TCRdb stores just in-frame clones and leaves some out. The sample shows approximately 190,000 clones, 75% to 90% of them seen only once. Sample: peripheral blood. The origin of the receptors is a woman in her forties with acute or convalescent COVID-19.

The chain links TRBV20-1 to TRBJ2-5; TRBD2 is a possible D gene (5 bases). In germline, CDR1 is DFQATT, CDR2 SNEGSKA (reference sequence). There are 11 residues in the CDR3. The CDR3 here is CLWAVEGTQYF. The CDR3 region has the DNA TGCCTGTGGGCAGTCGAGGGAACCCAGTACTTC.

The gene calls are TRBV4-2 and TRBJ2-7; 7 nucleotides agree with TRBD1. This CDR3 has 15 residues. The V and J ends lost 1 base and 10 bases, in that order; junction bases with no gene match: 13. Germline V gene data show CDR1 as LGHNA and CDR2 as YNFKEQ. DNA of the CDR3: TGTGCCAGCAGCCAAGCAGGACAGGCCCCGATTCGACAGTACTTC. This encodes CASSQAGQAPIRQYF.

V and J are TRBV6-6 and TRBJ1-5; unclear D gene. The V end lost 8 bases, the J end lost 7 bases, and 18 bases lay between the germline ends. Germline-derived CDR1 and CDR2 are MNHNY and SVGAGI (reference sequence). The CDR3 runs to 14 residues. CDR3 sequence (DNA): TGTGCCAGCGGCGGGAGCGGGGTGGGCCAGCCCCAGCATTTT. This gives the protein CASGGSGVGQPQHF.

The V call is TRBV5-5, the J call TRBJ2-2; possible D gene TRBD1, 6 bases. The CDR3 has 15 amino acids. CDR1 and CDR2 from the germline V gene are SGHKS and YYEKEE (reference sequence). V lost 4 bases and J 7 bases, leaving 17 bases between the germline ends. CDR3 sequence (DNA): TGTGCCAGCAGCCCAGTAAAAGGACAGATCGGGGAGCTGTTTTTT. It codes for CASSPVKGQIGELFF.

In its sample, this clone was seen once. The chain carries TRBV28 and TRBJ1-2; D may be TRBD1 (6 bases). There are 14 residues in the CDR3. The germline V gene encodes CDR1 MDHEN and CDR2 SYDVKM. V dropped 8 bases and J dropped 4 bases, with 17 bases sitting between them. DNA for the CDR3: TGTGCCAGCCAACAGGGACGGGATCTCTATGGCTACACCTTC. Encoded protein: CASQQGRDLYGYTF.

V gene TRBV27 combines with J gene TRBJ1-2; TRBD1 might be the D (6 bases). The germline V gene encodes CDR1 MNHEY and CDR2 SMNVEV (reference sequence). Trimming removed 3 bases at V and 7 bases at J, with 18 bases between. The CDR3 runs to 15 residues. The CDR3 region is CASSFLSQGPSGYTF. Written as DNA, the CDR3 is TGTGCCAGCAGTTTTCTCTCTCAGGGGCCTTCTGGCTACACCTTC.

The V gene is TRBV11-2, the J gene TRBJ2-7, with a weak D call TRBD1 (6 bases). The germline gives CDR1 SGHAT, CDR2 FQNNGV. CDR3 size: 12 residues. The ends were cut back, 5 bases at V and 4 bases at J, with 9 bases in the middle. For the CDR3, the DNA is TGTGCCAGCAGCCACGGACAGTACGAGCAGTACTTC. Residues: CASSHGQYEQYF.

This sequence joins TRBV18 and TRBJ1-1; D is ambiguous. CDR1 and CDR2 (germline): KGHSH, LQKENI. CDR3 length equals 13 residues. V lost 3 bases, J lost 5 bases, and 10 bases lay in between. CDR3 residues: CASSPGEGTEAFF. The DNA of the CDR3 is TGTGCCAGCTCACCCGGTGAGGGAACTGAAGCTTTCTTT.

V is TRBV30 and J is TRBJ2-3; D is perhaps TRBD1 (5 bases). CDR3 length: 14 residues. The V gene lost 0 bases and the J gene lost 0 bases, with 7 bases spanning the gap. Germline assignment: CDR1 GTSNPN and CDR2 SVGIG (reference sequence). The DNA for the CDR3 is TGTGCCTGGAGTGTTTGGGGCAGCACAGATACGCAGTATTTT. This gives the protein CAWSVWGSTDTQYF.

V usage is TRBV10-3 and J usage is TRBJ2-5, with 12 bases fitting TRBD2. CDR1 is ENHRY, CDR2 SYGVKD, per germline. The CDR3 runs 15 residues. The junction had 4 bases not matched to a gene; V was cut back by 6 bases and J by 2 bases. The CDR3 protein is CAISLGLAGQETQYF. In DNA form, the CDR3 reads TGTGCCATCAGCCTAGGACTAGCGGGGCAAGAGACCCAGTACTTC.

This clone was seen more than once but under ten times. This chain links TRBV5-1 with TRBJ2-2; D gene ambiguous. The CDR3 sequence is 14 residues long. The germline CDR1 and CDR2 sequences are SGHRS and YFSETQ. Trimming took 0 bases from V and 1 from J, leaving 4 bases between them. DNA for the CDR3: TGCGCCAGCAGCTTGGGACTGAACACCGGGGAGCTGTTTTTT. This sequence encodes CASSLGLNTGELFF. Full variable domain (rest looked up from reference TRBV5-1 and TRBJ2-2): KAGVTQTPRYLIKTRGQQVTLSCSPISGHRSVSWYQQTPGQGLQFLFEYFSETQRNKGNFPGRFSGRQFSNSRSEMNVSTLELGDSALYLCASSLGLNTGELFFGEGSRLTVL.

The chain links TRBV9 to TRBJ2-7; TRBD2 matches 10 bases. V trimming: 4 bases; J trimming: 3 bases; junction bases outside the gene matches: 10. The germline V gene encodes CDR1 SGDLS and CDR2 YYNGEE. CDR3 length: 16 residues. The CDR3 sequence is CASSPSGSGGRYEQYF. Here the CDR3 DNA reads TGTGCCAGCAGCCCTTCTGGTAGCGGGGGGCGCTACGAGCAGTACTTC.

This clone was seen only a few times. This rearrangement joins TRBV3-1 (or the pseudogene TRBV3-2) to TRBJ1-2; D ambiguous. Trimming pared 1 base from V and 5 bases from J, leaving 8 bases between. CDR3 length: 13 amino acids. The germline V gene encodes CDR1 LGHDT and CDR2 YNNKEL (reference sequence). CDR3 coding DNA: TGTGCCAGCAGCCAAGCTTCCGAGTATGGCTACACCTTC. It encodes CASSQASEYGYTF.

This chain uses TRBV11-3 with TRBJ1-5; 7 nucleotides line up with TRBD1. The V segment lost 9 bases and the J segment 7 bases; nucleotides outside the gene matches: 6. CDR3 length: 12 residues. Germline V CDR1 and CDR2: SGHNT, YENEEA. Here the CDR3 DNA reads TGTGCCAGACGACAGGGTGAACAGCCCCAGCATTTT. It is translated as CARRQGEQPQHF.

There are a few counts of this clone. The chain joins TRBV6-1 to TRBJ2-3, with 10 bases identical to TRBD2. There are 16 residues in the CDR3. Unmatched junction bases numbered 3, after V lost 1 base and J lost 2 bases. CDR1 MNHNS and CDR2 SASEGT come from the germline V gene. CDR3 sequence (DNA): TGTGCCAGCAGTGAAGTCCTAGCGGGGGCCACAGATACGCAGTATTTT. Its translation is CASSEVLAGATDTQYF.

The chain combines TRBV4-1 with TRBJ2-3; 16 positions agree with TRBD2. CDR3 length equals 21 residues. CDR1 is MGHRA and CDR2 is YSYEKL in the germline V gene. The V segment lost 3 bases and the J segment 3 bases; nucleotides outside the gene matches: 15. In DNA, the CDR3 is TGCGCCAGCAGCCACGGGATGACACCCGGGACTAGCGGGAGGGGAACAGATACGCAGTATTTT. Translation gives CASSHGMTPGTSGRGTDTQYF.

The chain employs TRBV6-5 and TRBJ1-1, with 7 bases aligning to TRBD1. From germline, CDR1 is MNHEY and CDR2 SVGAGI. The CDR3 loop spans 14 amino acids. V lost 6 bases, J lost 4 bases, and 8 bases stayed unmatched. CDR3 in DNA: TGTGCCAGCAGCGTTGCGGCAGGGGGCACTGAAGCTTTCTTT. It yields the protein CASSVAAGGTEAFF.

CDR3 sequence reads: CASSLAGAYEQYF. For the CDR3, the DNA is TGTGCCAGCAGCCTAGCGGGGGCCTACGAGCAGTACTTC. The chain joins TRBV6-6 to TRBJ2-7, with TRBD2 identical over 10 bases. The trim removed 6 bases at V and 2 bases at J, leaving 1 base unmatched. The CDR3 is 13 residues long. The germline gives CDR1 MNHNY, CDR2 SVGAGI (reference sequence).

This clone was seen only once. This chain links TRBV4-1 with TRBJ2-2, with 11 bases fitting TRBD1. CDR3 size: 18 residues. The ends lost 4 bases at V and 0 bases at J; junction bases unmatched: 7. Germline-derived CDR1 and CDR2 are MGHRA and YSYEKL. The CDR3 sequence is CASSPGQGASPNTGELFF. In nucleotides, the CDR3 is TGCGCCAGCAGCCCCGGACAGGGGGCTTCCCCGAACACCGGGGAGCTGTTTTTT.

V is TRBV21-1 and J is TRBJ2-1; the D segment call TRBD2 is taken from the table without a DNA check. TRBV21-1 is labeled a pseudogene. The CDR3 extends over 15 amino acids. For the CDR3, the DNA is TGTGCCAGCCGCGACTTCCCCGTATTCTACAATGAGCAGTTCTTC. Its protein product is CASRDFPVFYNEQFF.

This chain links TRBV28 with TRBJ2-1; 8 bases fit TRBD1. The CDR3 totals 16 residues. The J segment lost 8 bases and the V segment lost 5 bases, leaving 14 bases of the junction unmatched. Germline CDR1 reads MDHEN; CDR2 reads SYDVKM. This chain's CDR3 is CASSDQTGEAFDEQFF. In nucleotides, the CDR3 is TGTGCCAGCAGTGACCAGACAGGGGAGGCTTTCGATGAGCAGTTCTTC. The full variable domain, completed using reference TRBV28 and TRBJ2-1, is DVKVTQSSRYLVKRTGEKVFLECVQDMDHENMFWYRQDPGLGLRLIYFSYDVKMKEKGDIPEGYSVSREKKERFSLILESASTNQTSMYLCASSDQTGEAFDEQFFGPGTRLTVL.